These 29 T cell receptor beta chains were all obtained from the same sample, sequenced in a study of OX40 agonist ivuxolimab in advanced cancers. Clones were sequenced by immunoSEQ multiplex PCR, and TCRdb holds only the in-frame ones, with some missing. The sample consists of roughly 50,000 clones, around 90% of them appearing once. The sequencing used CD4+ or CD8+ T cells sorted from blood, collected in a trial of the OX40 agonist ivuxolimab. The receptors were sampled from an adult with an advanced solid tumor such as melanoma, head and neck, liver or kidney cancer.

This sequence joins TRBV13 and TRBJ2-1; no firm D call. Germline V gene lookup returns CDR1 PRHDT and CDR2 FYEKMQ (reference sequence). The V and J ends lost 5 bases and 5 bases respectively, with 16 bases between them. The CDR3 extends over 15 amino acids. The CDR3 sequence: CASSPPDGSHNEQFF. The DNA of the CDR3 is TGTGCCAGCAGCCCACCGGATGGGTCCCACAATGAGCAGTTCTTC.

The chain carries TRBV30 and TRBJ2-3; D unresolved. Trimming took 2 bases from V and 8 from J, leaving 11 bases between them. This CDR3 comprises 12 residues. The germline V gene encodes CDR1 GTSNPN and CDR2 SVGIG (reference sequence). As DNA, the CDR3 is TGTGCCTGGAGTTCCCGGGCCAGTACGCAGTATTTT. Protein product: CAWSSRASTQYF.

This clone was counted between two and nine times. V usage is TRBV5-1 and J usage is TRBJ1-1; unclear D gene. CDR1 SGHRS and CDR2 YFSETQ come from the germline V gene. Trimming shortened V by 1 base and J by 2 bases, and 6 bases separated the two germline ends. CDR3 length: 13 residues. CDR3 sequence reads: CASSLRYNTEAFF. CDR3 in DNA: TGCGCCAGCAGCTTGCGTTACAACACTGAAGCTTTCTTT. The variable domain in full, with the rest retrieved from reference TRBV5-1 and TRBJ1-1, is KAGVTQTPRYLIKTRGQQVTLSCSPISGHRSVSWYQQTPGQGLQFLFEYFSETQRNKGNFPGRFSGRQFSNSRSEMNVSTLELGDSALYLCASSLRYNTEAFFGQGTRLTVV.

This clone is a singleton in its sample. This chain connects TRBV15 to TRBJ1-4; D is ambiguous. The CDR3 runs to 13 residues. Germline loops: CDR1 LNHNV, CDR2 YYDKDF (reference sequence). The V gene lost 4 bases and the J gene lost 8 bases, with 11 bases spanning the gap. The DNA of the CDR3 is TGTGCCACCAGCAAAATAATATCGGAAAAACTGTTTTTT. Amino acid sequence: CATSKIISEKLFF.

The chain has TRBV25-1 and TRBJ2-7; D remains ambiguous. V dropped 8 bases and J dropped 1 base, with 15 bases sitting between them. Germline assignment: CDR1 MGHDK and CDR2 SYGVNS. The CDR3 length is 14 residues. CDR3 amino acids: CASSVTSPSYEQYF. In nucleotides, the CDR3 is TGTGCCAGCTCGGTTACGTCTCCTTCCTACGAGCAGTACTTC.

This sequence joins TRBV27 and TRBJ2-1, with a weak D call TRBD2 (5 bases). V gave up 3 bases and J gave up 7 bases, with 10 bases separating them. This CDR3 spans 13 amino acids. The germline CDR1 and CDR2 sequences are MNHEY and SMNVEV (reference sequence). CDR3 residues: CASSFGESNEQFF. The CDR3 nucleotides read TGTGCCAGCAGTTTTGGGGAGTCGAATGAGCAGTTCTTC.

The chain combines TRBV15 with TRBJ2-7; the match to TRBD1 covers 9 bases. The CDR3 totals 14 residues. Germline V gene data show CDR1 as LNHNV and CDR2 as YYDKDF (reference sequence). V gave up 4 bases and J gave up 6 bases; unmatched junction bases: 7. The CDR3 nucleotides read TGTGCCACCAGCACCGGGACAGGGTTCCGCGAGCAGTACGTC. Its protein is CATSTGTGFREQYV.

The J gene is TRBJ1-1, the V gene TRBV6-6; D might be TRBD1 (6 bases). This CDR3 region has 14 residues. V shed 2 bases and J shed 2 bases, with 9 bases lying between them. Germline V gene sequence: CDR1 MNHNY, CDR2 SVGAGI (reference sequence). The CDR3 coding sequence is TGTGCCAGCAGTTACAGGGACACCAACACTGAAGCTTTCTTT. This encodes CASSYRDTNTEAFF.

CDR3 nucleotides: TGTGCCAGCAGCTTAACCGCTAGCGGGGGTTCGACAGATACGCAGTATTTT. Its protein is CASSLTASGGSTDTQYF. This chain joins TRBV7-8 and TRBJ2-3, with TRBD2 identical over 10 bases. CDR1 SGHVS and CDR2 FQNEAQ come from the germline V gene. The CDR3 contains 17 residues. V lost 2 bases and J lost 3; bases outside the gene matches: 8.

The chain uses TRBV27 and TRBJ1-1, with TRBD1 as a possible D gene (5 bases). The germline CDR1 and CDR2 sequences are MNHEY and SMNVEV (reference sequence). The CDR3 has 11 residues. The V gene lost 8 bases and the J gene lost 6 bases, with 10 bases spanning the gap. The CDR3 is CASSGGPEAFF. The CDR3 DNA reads TGTGCCAGCTCCGGGGGACCTGAAGCTTTCTTT.

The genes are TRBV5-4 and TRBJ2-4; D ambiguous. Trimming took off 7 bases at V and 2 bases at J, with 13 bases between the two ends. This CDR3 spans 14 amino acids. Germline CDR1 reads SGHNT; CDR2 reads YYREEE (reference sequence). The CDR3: CASHKMKTKNIQYF. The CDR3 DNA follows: TGTGCCAGCCACAAGATGAAAACCAAAAACATTCAGTACTTC.

The DNA for the CDR3 is TGTGCCAGCAGCCAAGATCCGGGTTCGAACACTGAAGCTTTCTTT. Translated: CASSQDPGSNTEAFF. V usage is TRBV4-2 and J usage is TRBJ1-1; D unclear. This CDR3 comprises 15 residues. Trimming removed 0 bases from V and 1 base from J, with 9 bases in between. CDR1 and CDR2 from the germline V gene are LGHNA and YNFKEQ.

CDR3 residues: CSVPSRAAEAFF. CDR3 nucleotides: TGCAGCGTTCCGTCGCGAGCGGCTGAAGCTTTCTTT. The J gene is TRBJ1-1, the V gene TRBV29-1; no clear D. The germline gives CDR1 SQVTM, CDR2 ANQGSEA. The V end was cut by 5 bases, the J end by 6 bases, with 13 bases between. This CDR3 is built from 12 residues.

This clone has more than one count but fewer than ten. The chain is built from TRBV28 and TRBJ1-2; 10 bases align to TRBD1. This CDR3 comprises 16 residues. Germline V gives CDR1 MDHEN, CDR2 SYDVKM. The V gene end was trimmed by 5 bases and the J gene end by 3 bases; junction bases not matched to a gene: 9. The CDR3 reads CASSLGAGQGHYGYTF. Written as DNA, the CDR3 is TGTGCCAGCAGTCTAGGCGCGGGACAGGGGCACTATGGCTACACCTTC.

The CDR3 reads CTSSLGLDGSNSPLHF. CDR3 nucleotides: TGCACCAGCAGCCTAGGACTAGACGGATCTAATTCACCCCTCCACTTT. The chain recombines TRBV1 with TRBJ1-6. TRBV1 is a pseudogene locus. This CDR3 has 16 residues.

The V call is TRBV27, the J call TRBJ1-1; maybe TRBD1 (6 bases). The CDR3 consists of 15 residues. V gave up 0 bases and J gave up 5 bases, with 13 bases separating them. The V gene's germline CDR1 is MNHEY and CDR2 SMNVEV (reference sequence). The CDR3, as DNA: TGTGCCAGCAGTTTATCGCAGGGGTTTAGGACTGAAGCTTTCTTT. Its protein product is CASSLSQGFRTEAFF.

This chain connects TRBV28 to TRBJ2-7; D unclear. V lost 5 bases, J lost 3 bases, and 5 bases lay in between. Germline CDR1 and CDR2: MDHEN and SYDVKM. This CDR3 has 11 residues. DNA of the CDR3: TGTGCCAGCAGTCCTAACTACGAGCAGTACGTC. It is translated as CASSPNYEQYV.

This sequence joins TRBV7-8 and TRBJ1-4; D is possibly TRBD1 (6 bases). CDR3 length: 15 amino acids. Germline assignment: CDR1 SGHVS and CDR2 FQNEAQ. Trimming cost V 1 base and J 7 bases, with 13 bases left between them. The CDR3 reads CASSLVLGAREKLFF. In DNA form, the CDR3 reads TGTGCCAGCAGCTTAGTTCTGGGGGCGCGTGAAAAACTGTTTTTT.

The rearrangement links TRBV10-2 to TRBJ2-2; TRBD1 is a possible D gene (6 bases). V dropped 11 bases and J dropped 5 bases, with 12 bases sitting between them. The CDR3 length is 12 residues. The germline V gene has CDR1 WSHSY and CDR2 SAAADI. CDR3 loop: CAYRAGTGELFF. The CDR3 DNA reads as TGCGCCTACAGGGCAGGGACCGGGGAGCTGTTTTTT.

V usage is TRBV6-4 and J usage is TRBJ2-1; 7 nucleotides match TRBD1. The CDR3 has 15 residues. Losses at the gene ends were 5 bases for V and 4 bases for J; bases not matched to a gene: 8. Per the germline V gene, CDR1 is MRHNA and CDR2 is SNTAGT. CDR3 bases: TGTGCCAGCAGTCACCGGGACAGTATTTACAATGAGCAGTTCTTC. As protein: CASSHRDSIYNEQFF.

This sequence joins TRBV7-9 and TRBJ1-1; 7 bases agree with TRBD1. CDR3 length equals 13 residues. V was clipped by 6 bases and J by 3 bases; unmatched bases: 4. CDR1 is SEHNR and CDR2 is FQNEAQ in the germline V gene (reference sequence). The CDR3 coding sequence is TGTGCCAGCAGGTCCACAGGGGACACTGAAGCTTTCTTT. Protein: CASRSTGDTEAFF.

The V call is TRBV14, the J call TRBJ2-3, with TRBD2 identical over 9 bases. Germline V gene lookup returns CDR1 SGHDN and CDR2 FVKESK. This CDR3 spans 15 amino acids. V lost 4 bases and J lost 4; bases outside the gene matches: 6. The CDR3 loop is CASSLSSGVADTQYF. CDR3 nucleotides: TGTGCCAGCAGCCTCTCTAGCGGGGTAGCAGATACGCAGTATTTT. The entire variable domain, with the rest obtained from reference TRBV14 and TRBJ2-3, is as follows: EAGVTQFPSHSVIEKGQTVTLRCDPISGHDNLYWYRRVMGKEIKFLLHFVKESKQDESGMPNNRFLAERTGGTYSTLKVQPAELEDSGVYFCASSLSSGVADTQYFGPGTRLTVL.

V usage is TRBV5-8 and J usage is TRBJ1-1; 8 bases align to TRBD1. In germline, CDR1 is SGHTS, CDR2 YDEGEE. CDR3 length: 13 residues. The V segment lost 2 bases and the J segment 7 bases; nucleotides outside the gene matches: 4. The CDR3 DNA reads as TGTGCCAGCAGCTTCACCGACAGGGGTGAAGCTTTCTTT. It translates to CASSFTDRGEAFF.

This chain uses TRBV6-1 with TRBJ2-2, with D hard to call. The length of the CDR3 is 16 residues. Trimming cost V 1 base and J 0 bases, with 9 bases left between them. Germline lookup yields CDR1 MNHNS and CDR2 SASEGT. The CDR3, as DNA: TGTGCCAGCAGTGAAGTGGCGCCTTCGAACACCGGGGAGCTGTTTTTT. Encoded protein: CASSEVAPSNTGELFF.

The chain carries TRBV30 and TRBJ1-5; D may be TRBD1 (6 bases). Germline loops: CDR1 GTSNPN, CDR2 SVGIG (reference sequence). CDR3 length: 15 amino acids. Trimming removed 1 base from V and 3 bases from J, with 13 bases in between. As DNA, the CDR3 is TGTGCCTGGAGTGAGGGGGTACACGACAATCAGCCCCAGCATTTT. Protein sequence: CAWSEGVHDNQPQHF.

The CDR3: CATSSALGSPGDNEQFF. Here the CDR3 DNA reads TGTGCCACCAGCAGTGCGCTTGGTAGCCCGGGGGACAATGAGCAGTTCTTC. V gene TRBV15 combines with J gene TRBJ2-1; the D gene is possibly TRBD2 (6 bases). The V gene lost 3 bases and the J gene lost 5 bases, with 20 bases spanning the gap. Germline assignment: CDR1 LNHNV and CDR2 YYDKDF (reference sequence). The length of the CDR3 is 17 residues. Full variable domain (remainder filled in from reference TRBV15 and TRBJ2-1): DAMVIQNPRYQVTQFGKPVTLSCSQTLNHNVMYWYQQKSSQAPKLLFHYYDKDFNNEADTPDNFQSRRPNTSFCFLDIRSPGLGDTAMYLCATSSALGSPGDNEQFFGPGTRLTVL.

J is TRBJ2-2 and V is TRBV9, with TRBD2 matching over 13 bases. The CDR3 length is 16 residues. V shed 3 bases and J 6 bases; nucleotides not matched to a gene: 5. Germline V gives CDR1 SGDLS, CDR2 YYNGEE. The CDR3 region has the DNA TGTGCCAGCAGCGCGAAGACTAGCGGGGGGTCCGGGGAGCTGTTTTTT. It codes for CASSAKTSGGSGELFF. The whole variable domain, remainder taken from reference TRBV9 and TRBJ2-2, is DSGVTQTPKHLITATGQRVTLRCSPRSGDLSVYWYQQSLDQGLQFLIQYYNGEERAKGNILERFSAQQFPDLHSELNLSSLELGDSALYFCASSAKTSGGSGELFFGEGSRLTVL.

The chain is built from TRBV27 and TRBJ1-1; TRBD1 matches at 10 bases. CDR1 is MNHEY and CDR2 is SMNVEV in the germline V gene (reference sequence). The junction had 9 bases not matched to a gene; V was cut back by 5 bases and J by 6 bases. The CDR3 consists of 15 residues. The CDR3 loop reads CASSPTGTGAPEAFF. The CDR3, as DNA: TGTGCCAGCAGTCCGACCGGGACAGGGGCCCCTGAAGCTTTCTTT.

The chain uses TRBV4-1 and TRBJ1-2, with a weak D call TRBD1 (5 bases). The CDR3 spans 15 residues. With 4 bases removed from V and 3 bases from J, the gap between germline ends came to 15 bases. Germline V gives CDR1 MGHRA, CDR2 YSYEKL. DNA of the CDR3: TGCGCCAGCAGCCCAGAGGGACGGGTTGACTATGGCTACACCTTC. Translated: CASSPEGRVDYGYTF.